This TCR beta chain was sequenced for a study of chemoradiotherapy in HPV16-positive cancers. For the study at large: Candidate HPV-specific T-cell clones and common TCR motifs came from functional assays in two HPV16-positive patients.

In germline, CDR1 is SGHNT, CDR2 YYREEE (reference sequence). V shed 6 bases and J shed 1 base, with 13 bases lying between them. The CDR3 covers 14 residues. Only in-frame clones appear in the TCRdb table, and some are missing; sequencing was by immunoSEQ multiplex PCR. This sample has approximately 7,700 clones, with roughly 80% found just once. This sample comprised tumor tissue, obtained from a patient who underwent chemoradiotherapy. The sequence was collected from a human donor with HPV-associated anogenital cancer. This chain uses TRBV5-4 with TRBJ1-2; D is perhaps TRBD1 (5 bases). The CDR3 DNA is TGTGCCAGCATGGGGACGGTCGGTAACTATGGCTACACCTTC. Amino acid sequence: CASMGTVGNYGYTF.